This TCR beta chain was sequenced for a study of shared clonotypes between healthy human individuals. Regarding the study as a whole: Sampling covered blood only; tissue repertoires likely differ. Among several donors, about 5% of naive CD4 clonotypes were found in common.

The germline V gene has CDR1 SQVTM and CDR2 ANQGSEA. The CDR3 loop spans 14 amino acids. V was clipped by 6 bases and J by 2 bases; unmatched bases: 8. Original analysis: Sequence data from immunoSEQ were junction-only and lacked quality scores; consequently, filtering differed. TCRdb keeps only in-frame clones here, not all; method: immunoSEQ multiplex PCR. For V, J and clone size, that table is used; D and trimming come from the DNA. This sample yields under 850,000 clones, of which almost 95% are seen a single time; around 24% belongs to the top ten. Naive CD8 cells lacked CD45RO, underwent positive selection for CCR7 and left out terminally differentiated effector memory CD45RA+ cells. With regard to this clone: Its antigen is not known.

The chain employs TRBV29-1 and TRBJ2-7, with TRBD1 matching 9 bases. Sequences were obtained from naive CD8+ T cells sorted from blood. The clonotype originates from a man aged 30 to 45 in good health. The CDR3 DNA sequence: TGCAGCGTAGAGACCGGGACAGGGACCTACGAGCAGTACTTC. This gives the protein CSVETGTGTYEQYF.